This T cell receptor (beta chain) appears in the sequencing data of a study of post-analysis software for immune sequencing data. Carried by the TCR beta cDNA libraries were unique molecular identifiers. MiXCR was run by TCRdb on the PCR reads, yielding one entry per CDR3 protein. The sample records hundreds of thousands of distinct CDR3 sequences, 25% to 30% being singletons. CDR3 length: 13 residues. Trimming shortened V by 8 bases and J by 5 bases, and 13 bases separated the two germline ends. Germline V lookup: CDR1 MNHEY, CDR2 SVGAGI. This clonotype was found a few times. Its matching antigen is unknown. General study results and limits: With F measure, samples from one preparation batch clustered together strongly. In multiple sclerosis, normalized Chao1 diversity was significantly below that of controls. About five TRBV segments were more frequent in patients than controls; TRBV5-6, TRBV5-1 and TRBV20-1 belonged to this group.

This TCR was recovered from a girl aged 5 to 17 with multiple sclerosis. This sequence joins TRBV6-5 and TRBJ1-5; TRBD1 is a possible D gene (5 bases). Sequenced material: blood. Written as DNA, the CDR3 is TGTGCCAGCGGGGCAGTTGGGGATCAGCCCCAGCATTTT. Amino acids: CASGAVGDQPQHF.